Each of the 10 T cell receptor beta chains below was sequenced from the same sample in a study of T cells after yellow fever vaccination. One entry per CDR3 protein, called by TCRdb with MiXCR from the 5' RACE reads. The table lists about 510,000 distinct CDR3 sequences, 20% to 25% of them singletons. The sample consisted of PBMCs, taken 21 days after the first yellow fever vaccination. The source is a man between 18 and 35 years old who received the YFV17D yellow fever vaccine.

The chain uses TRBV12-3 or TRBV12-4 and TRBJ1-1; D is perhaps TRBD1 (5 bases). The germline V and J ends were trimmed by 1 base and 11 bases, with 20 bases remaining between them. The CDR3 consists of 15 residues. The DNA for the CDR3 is TGTGCCAGCAGTTTAGAGGGGCAGCCTTGGAGCACGGCTTTCTTT. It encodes CASSLEGQPWSTAFF.

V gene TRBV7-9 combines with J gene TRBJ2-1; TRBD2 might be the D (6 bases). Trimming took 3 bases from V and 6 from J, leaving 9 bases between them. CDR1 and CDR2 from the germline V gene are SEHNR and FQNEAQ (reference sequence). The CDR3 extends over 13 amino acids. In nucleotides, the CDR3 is TGTGCCAGCAGCTTGGGACTCTGCAATGAGCAGTTCTTC. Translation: CASSLGLCNEQFF.

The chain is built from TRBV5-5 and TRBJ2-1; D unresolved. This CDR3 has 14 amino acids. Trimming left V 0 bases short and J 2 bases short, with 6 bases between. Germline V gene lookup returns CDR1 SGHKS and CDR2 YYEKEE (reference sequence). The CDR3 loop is CASSLDTPYNEQFF. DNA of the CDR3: TGTGCCAGCAGCTTGGACACCCCCTACAATGAGCAGTTCTTC.

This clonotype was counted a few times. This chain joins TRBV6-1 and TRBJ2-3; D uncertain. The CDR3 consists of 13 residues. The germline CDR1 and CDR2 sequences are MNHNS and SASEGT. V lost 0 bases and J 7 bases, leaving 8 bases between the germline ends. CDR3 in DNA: TGTGCCAGCAGTGAAGCGCTTGGAAATACGCAGTATTTT. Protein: CASSEALGNTQYF.

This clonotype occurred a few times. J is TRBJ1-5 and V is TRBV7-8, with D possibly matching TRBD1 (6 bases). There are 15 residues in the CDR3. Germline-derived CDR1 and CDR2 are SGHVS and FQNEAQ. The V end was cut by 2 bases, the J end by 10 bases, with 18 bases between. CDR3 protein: CASSLSGGWPTPQHF. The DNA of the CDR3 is TGTGCCAGCAGCTTATCGGGGGGCTGGCCAACCCCCCAGCATTTT.

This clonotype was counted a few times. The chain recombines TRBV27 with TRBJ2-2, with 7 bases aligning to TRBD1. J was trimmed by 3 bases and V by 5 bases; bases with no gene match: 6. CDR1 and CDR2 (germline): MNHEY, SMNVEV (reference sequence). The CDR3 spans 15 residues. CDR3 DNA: TGTGCCAGCAGTCTCGTCACAGGGGACACCGGGGAGCTGTTTTTT. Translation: CASSLVTGDTGELFF.

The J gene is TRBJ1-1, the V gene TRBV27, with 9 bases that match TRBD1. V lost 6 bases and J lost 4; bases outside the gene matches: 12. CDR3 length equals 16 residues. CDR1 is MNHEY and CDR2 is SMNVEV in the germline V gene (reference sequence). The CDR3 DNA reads TGTGCCAGCAGCCCCACAGGGGGCGGCGGCTTCACTGAAGCTTTCTTT. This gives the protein CASSPTGGGGFTEAFF.

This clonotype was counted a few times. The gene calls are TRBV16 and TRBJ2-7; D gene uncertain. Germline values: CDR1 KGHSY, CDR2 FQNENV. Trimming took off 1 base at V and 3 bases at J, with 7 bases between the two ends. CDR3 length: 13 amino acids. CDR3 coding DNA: TGTGCCAGCAGCCAATTCTCGGGCTACGAGCAGTACGTC. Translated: CASSQFSGYEQYV.

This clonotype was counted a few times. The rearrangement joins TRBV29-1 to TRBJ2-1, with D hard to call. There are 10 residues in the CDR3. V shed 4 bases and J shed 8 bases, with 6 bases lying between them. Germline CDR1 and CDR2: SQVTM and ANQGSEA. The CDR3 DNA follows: TGCAGCGTTGGAGACCATGAGCAGTTCTTC. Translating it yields CSVGDHEQFF.

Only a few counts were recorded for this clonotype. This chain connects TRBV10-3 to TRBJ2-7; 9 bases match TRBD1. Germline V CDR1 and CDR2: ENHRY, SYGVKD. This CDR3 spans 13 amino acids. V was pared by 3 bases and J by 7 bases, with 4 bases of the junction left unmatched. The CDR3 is CAISDLTGGEQYV. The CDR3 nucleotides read TGTGCCATCAGTGACCTGACAGGGGGTGAGCAGTACGTC.